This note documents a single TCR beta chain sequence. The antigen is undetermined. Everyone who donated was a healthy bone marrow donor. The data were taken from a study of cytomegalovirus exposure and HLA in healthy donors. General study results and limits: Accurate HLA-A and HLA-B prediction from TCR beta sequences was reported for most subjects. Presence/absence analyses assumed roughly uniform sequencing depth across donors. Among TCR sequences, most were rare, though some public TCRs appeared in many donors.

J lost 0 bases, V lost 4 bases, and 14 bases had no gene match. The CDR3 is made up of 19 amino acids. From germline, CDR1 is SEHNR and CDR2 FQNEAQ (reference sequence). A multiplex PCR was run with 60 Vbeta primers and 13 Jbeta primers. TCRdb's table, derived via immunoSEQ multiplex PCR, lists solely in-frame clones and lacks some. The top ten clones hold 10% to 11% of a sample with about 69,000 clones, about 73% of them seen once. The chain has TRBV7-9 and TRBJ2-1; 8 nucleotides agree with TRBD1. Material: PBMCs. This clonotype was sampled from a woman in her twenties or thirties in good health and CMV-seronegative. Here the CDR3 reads CASSSMSPGQGRSYNEQFF. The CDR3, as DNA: TGTGCCAGCAGCTCCATGAGCCCAGGACAGGGACGCTCCTACAATGAGCAGTTCTTC.